This TCR beta chain derives from a study of T-cell reconstitution after alpha-beta-depleted transplantation in children. The authors prepared the TCRbeta library with unique molecular identifiers. TCRdb ran MiXCR on the PCR reads and lists one entry per CDR3 protein. Counted here are some 220,000 distinct CDR3 sequences, 8.5% to 10% occurring once; the ten biggest clones make up 5.5% to 8%. From germline, CDR1 is SGHNT and CDR2 YYREEE (reference sequence). CDR3 length: 15 residues. Trimming cost V 7 bases and J 4 bases; bases outside gene matches: 9. The V gene is TRBV5-4, the J gene TRBJ2-7; TRBD2 aligns across 12 bases. The sequencing here drew on PBMCs from the stem cell graft donor, taken from the stem cell graft. The receptor was isolated from a human donor who donated a stem cell graft to a child with acute lymphoblastic leukemia. CDR3 sequence: CASASGGAFGYEQYF. As DNA, the CDR3 is TGTGCCAGCGCTAGCGGGGGGGCCTTCGGTTACGAGCAGTACTTC.